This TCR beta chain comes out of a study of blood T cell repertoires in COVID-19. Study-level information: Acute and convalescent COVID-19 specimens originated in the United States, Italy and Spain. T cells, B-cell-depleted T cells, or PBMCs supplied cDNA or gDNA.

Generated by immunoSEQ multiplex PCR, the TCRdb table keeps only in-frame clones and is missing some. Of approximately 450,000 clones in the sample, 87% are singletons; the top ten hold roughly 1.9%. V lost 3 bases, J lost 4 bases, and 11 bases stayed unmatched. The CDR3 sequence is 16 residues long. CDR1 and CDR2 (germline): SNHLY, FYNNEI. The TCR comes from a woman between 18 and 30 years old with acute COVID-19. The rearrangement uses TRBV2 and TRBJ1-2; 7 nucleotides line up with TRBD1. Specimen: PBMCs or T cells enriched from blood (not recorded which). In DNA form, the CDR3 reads TGTGCCAGCAGTGAGTCCCTAACAGGGGAGGTCTATGGCTACACCTTC. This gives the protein CASSESLTGEVYGYTF. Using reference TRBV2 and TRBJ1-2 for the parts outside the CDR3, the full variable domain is EPEVTQTPSHQVTQMGQEVILRCVPISNHLYFYWYRQILGQKVEFLVSFYNNEISEKSEIFDDQFSVERPDGSNFTLKIRSTKLEDSAMYFCASSESLTGEVYGYTFGSGTRLTVV.